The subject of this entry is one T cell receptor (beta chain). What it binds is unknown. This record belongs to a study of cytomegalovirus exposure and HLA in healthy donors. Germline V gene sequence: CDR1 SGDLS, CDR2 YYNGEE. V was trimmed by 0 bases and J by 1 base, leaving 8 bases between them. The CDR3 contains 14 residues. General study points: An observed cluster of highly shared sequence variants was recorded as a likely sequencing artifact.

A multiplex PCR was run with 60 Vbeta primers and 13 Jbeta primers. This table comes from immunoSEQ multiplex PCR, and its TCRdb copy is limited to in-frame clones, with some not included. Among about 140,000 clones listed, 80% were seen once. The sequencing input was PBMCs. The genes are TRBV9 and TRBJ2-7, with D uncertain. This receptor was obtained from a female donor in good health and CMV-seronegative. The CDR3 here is CASSVADSSYEQYF. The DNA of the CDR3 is TGTGCCAGCAGCGTAGCTGACTCTTCCTACGAGCAGTACTTC.